Listed below are T cell receptor beta chains from one sample, sequenced in a study of blood T cell repertoires in COVID-19. Sequencing was performed with immunoSEQ multiplex PCR; in TCRdb, only in-frame clones are kept and a portion is missing. The table shows about 82,000 clones, with roughly 78% occurring only once. The sample comprised peripheral blood. These receptors came from a man aged 55-75 years with COVID-19, enrolled during active disease. Both conserved end residues are part of each CDR3. The order of the fields is J gene, D gene, CDR3 length, clone size, V gene, CDR3 protein, CDR3 DNA. A D gene is named only where the DNA matches it firmly. Expanded clones are given a class, and other clones once, few, many or no size at all.

TRBJ2-1 NA 14 NA TRBV11-1 CASSLDRVSDEQFF TGTGCCAGCAGCTTAGACAGGGTCTCGGATGAGCAGTTCTTC
TRBJ1-1 TRBD1 14 NA TRBV19 CASSIGQGSTEAFF TGTGCCAGTAGTATAGGACAGGGGTCGACTGAAGCTTTCTTT
TRBJ1-6 NA 17 NA TRBV23-1 CASSHIGQPRGNSPLHF TGCGCCAGCAGTCACATAGGACAGCCGAGGGGTAATTCACCCCTCCACTTT
TRBJ2-3 TRBD2 16 NA TRBV12-5 CASGSGTSGVTDTQYF TGTGCTAGTGGTTCAGGGACTAGCGGGGTCACAGATACGCAGTATTTT
TRBJ1-2 NA 14 NA TRBV5-1 CASSLDGITSGYTF TGCGCCAGCAGCTTAGACGGGATAACCTCGGGCTACACCTTC
TRBJ2-7 TRBD2 15 NA TRBV30 CAWSVIRTSPYEQYF TGTGCCTGGAGTGTAATAAGGACTAGTCCCTACGAGCAGTACTTC
TRBJ2-3 NA 16 NA TRBV19 CASSIVASLSTDTQYF TGTGCCAGTAGTATTGTAGCGTCTCTATCCACAGATACGCAGTATTTT
TRBJ2-2 TRBD2 15 few TRBV5-4 CASSVSSGGTGELFF TGTGCCAGCAGCGTTTCTAGCGGAGGCACCGGGGAGCTGTTTTTT
TRBJ1-6 NA 15 few TRBV3-1/TRBV3-2 CASTNGGRNNSPLHF TGTGCCAGCACTAATGGGGGCAGGAATAATTCACCCCTCCACTTT
TRBJ2-7 TRBD1 14 NA TRBV19 CASSIRTGQYEQYF TGTGCCAGTAGTATCCGGACAGGCCAATACGAGCAGTACTTC
TRBJ2-2 TRBD2 16 many TRBV6-2/TRBV6-3 CASSSWGSGGTGELFF TGTGCCAGCAGCTCTTGGGGAAGCGGGGGCACCGGGGAGCTGTTTTTT
TRBJ2-5 TRBD1 15 NA TRBV5-1 CASSLAGTGIETQYF TGCGCCAGCAGCTTGGCCGGGACAGGTATCGAGACCCAGTACTTC
TRBJ2-3 TRBD2 14 NA TRBV30 CAWRLAGFTDTQYF TGTGCCTGGAGGCTAGCGGGCTTCACAGATACGCAGTATTTT
TRBJ1-2 NA 11 NA TRBV7-6 CASSKSGGYTF TGTGCCAGCAGCAAAAGCGGAGGCTACACCTTC
TRBJ1-1 NA 14 once TRBV5-6 CASSPAVPATKAFF TGTGCCAGCAGCCCTGCGGTGCCAGCCACAAAAGCTTTCTTT
TRBJ1-6 NA 16 NA TRBV28 CASRNSLRGNNSPLHF TGTGCCAGCAGGAACTCCCTTCGAGGCAATAATTCACCCCTCCACTTT
TRBJ1-1 NA 12 few TRBV6-5 CASSGRNTEAFF TGTGCCAGCTCTGGCAGGAACACTGAAGCTTTCTTT
TRBJ1-1 NA 15 NA TRBV19 CASSMGNRVGTEAFF TGTGCCAGTAGTATGGGCAACAGGGTAGGCACTGAAGCTTTCTTT
TRBJ1-1 NA 14 NA TRBV7-8 CASSFDGGNTEAFF TGTGCCAGCAGCTTTGACGGCGGGAACACTGAAGCTTTCTTT
TRBJ2-2 NA 16 once TRBV5-1 CASSYRQEWNTGELFF TGCGCCAGCAGCTACCGACAGGAATGGAACACCGGGGAGCTGTTTTTT
TRBJ2-4 TRBD1 14 NA TRBV9 CASSPGGPPGIQYF TGTGCCAGCAGCCCAGGGGGTCCTCCAGGGATTCAGTACTTC
TRBJ1-2 NA 13 few TRBV7-9 CASSLAGQGSYTF TGTGCCAGCAGCTTAGCGGGCCAGGGAAGCTACACCTTC
TRBJ2-7 NA 14 NA TRBV5-1 CASSLTSTEYEQYF TGCGCCAGCAGCCTTACCTCGACAGAGTACGAGCAGTACTTC
TRBJ1-2 NA 11 NA TRBV12-3/TRBV12-4 CASTRLWGYTF TGTGCCAGCACCCGGTTGTGGGGCTACACCTTC
TRBJ2-7 NA 13 NA TRBV7-3 CASSLTQVGEQYF TGTGCCAGCAGCTTAACGCAGGTCGGAGAGCAGTACTTC
TRBJ2-7 NA 15 NA TRBV13 CASRGPPPGDYEQYF TGTGCCAGCAGGGGCCCTCCCCCGGGGGACTACGAGCAGTACTTC
TRBJ2-1 TRBD2 15 once TRBV7-3 CASSSAGGPYNEQFF TGTGCCAGCAGCTCCGCGGGGGGGCCCTACAATGAGCAGTTCTTC
TRBJ2-3 TRBD2 16 few TRBV10-3 CAISTTSGGAADTQYF TGTGCCATCAGTACGACTAGCGGGGGGGCCGCAGATACGCAGTATTTT
TRBJ1-1 NA 18 NA TRBV15 CATSRVTIRLNPNTEAFF TGTGCCACCAGCAGAGTCACCATAAGACTGAACCCCAACACTGAAGCTTTCTTT
TRBJ2-2 TRBD2 21 NA TRBV24-1 CATSDLGTSGGPTANTGELFF TGTGCCACCAGTGACCTCGGGACTAGCGGAGGCCCGACAGCGAACACCGGGGAGCTGTTTTTT
TRBJ2-3 NA 16 NA TRBV7-8 CASSLGTGEFVDTQYF TGTGCCAGCAGCTTGGGGACTGGGGAATTTGTAGATACGCAGTATTTT
TRBJ1-1 NA 15 NA TRBV11-1 CASSFSLQANTEAFF TGTGCCAGCAGCTTTAGTTTACAGGCGAACACTGAAGCTTTCTTT
TRBJ2-3 TRBD1 17 NA TRBV4-1 CASSQDGAGGLTDTQYF TGCGCCAGCAGCCAAGATGGGGCAGGGGGCCTCACAGATACGCAGTATTTT
TRBJ2-6 TRBD1 15 NA TRBV25-1 CASSARTGKSNVLTF TGTGCCAGCAGTGCCAGGACAGGGAAGTCCAACGTCCTGACTTTC
TRBJ2-3 NA 15 NA TRBV4-2 CASSQDGGAEDTQYF TGTGCCAGCAGCCAAGATGGGGGGGCAGAAGATACGCAGTATTTT
TRBJ1-1 TRBD1 13 NA TRBV5-1 CASGEGGRTEAFF TGCGCCAGCGGCGAAGGGGGCCGGACTGAAGCTTTCTTT
TRBJ2-3 TRBD2 14 NA TRBV2 CASRRGLATDTQYF TGTGCCAGCAGACGGGGACTAGCAACAGATACGCAGTATTTT
TRBJ1-1 NA 12 NA TRBV29-1 CRTGGLNTEAFF TGCAGGACGGGGGGGTTGAACACTGAAGCTTTCTTT